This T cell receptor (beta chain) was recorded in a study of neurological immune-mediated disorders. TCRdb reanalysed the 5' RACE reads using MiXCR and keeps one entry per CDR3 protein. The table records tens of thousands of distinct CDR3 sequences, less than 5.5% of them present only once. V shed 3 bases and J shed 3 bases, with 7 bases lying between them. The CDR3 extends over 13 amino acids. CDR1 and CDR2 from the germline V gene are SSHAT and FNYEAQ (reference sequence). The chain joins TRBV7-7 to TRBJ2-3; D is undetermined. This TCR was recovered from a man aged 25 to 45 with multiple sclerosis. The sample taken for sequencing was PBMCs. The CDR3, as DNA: TGTGCCAGCAGCTTTTCTCGGACAGATACGCAGTATTTT. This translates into CASSFSRTDTQYF.